What follows are 8 T cell receptor beta chains derived from one specimen sequenced in a study of OX40 agonist ivuxolimab in advanced cancers. Clones were sequenced by immunoSEQ multiplex PCR, and TCRdb holds only the in-frame ones, with some missing. Of 35,000 to 50,000 clones in the sample, 75% to 90% were seen once. Material: CD4+ or CD8+ T cells sorted from blood, obtained in a trial of the OX40 agonist ivuxolimab. These receptors came from an adult with an advanced solid tumor such as melanoma, head and neck, liver or kidney cancer.

J is TRBJ2-2 and V is TRBV25-1; D is undetermined. Germline loops: CDR1 MGHDK, CDR2 SYGVNS. Between the trimmed V and J ends, which lost 1 base and 7 bases, there was a span of 4 bases. CDR3 size: 12 residues. The CDR3 coding sequence is TGTGCCAGCAGTGAATTCATCGGGGAGCTGTTTTTT. It specifies CASSEFIGELFF. The full variable domain, with the rest looked up from reference TRBV25-1 and TRBJ2-2, is EADIYQTPRYLVIGTGKKITLECSQTMGHDKMYWYQQDPGMELHLIHYSYGVNSTEKGDLSSESTVSRIRTEHFPLTLESARPSHTSQYLCASSEFIGELFFGEGSRLTVL.

The chain has TRBV25-1 and TRBJ2-2; no clear D gene. V lost 4 bases and J lost 2, with 8 bases in between. This CDR3 has 14 residues. Germline V CDR1 and CDR2: MGHDK, SYGVNS. Here the CDR3 reads CASSGQVNTGELFF. Written as DNA, the CDR3 is TGTGCCAGCAGTGGGCAGGTCAACACCGGGGAGCTGTTTTTT.

This clone has just a few counts. The chain recombines TRBV28 with TRBJ2-3; D is ambiguous. CDR1 MDHEN and CDR2 SYDVKM come from the germline V gene. With 2 bases removed from V and 4 bases from J, the gap between germline ends came to 13 bases. The CDR3 spans 15 residues. The CDR3 reads CASSLGYDWADTQYF. The DNA for the CDR3 is TGTGCCAGCAGTTTAGGCTACGACTGGGCAGATACGCAGTATTTT.

The CDR3 sequence: CASSFWETIGEQFF. CDR3 sequence (DNA): TGTGCCAGCAGCTTTTGGGAGACCATAGGTGAGCAGTTCTTC. This chain joins TRBV11-2 and TRBJ2-1, with D possibly TRBD2 on 5 matching bases. This CDR3 is built from 14 residues. The germline V gene has CDR1 SGHAT and CDR2 FQNNGV. Trimming took 3 bases from V and 9 from J, leaving 15 bases between them. Filled out from reference TRBV11-2 and TRBJ2-1, the complete variable domain reads EAGVAQSPRYKIIEKRQSVAFWCNPISGHATLYWYQQILGQGPKLLIQFQNNGVVDDSQLPKDRFSAERLKGVDSTLKIQPAKLEDSAVYLCASSFWETIGEQFFGPGTRLTVL.

The chain combines TRBV2 with TRBJ1-4, with a tentative D call TRBD1 (6 bases). The CDR3 is 13 residues long. V was shortened by 4 bases and J by 3 bases, with 6 bases between the two germline ends. CDR1 is SNHLY and CDR2 is FYNNEI in the germline V gene. The CDR3 reads CASSGTANEKLFF. CDR3 nucleotides: TGTGCCAGCAGTGGGACAGCTAATGAAAAACTGTTTTTT.

V gene TRBV4-1 combines with J gene TRBJ2-2, with 9 bases lining up with TRBD1. This CDR3 has 16 residues. CDR1 and CDR2 from the germline V gene are MGHRA and YSYEKL. J lost 3 bases, V lost 4 bases, and 6 bases had no gene match. The CDR3 spells CASSLTGTGYTGELFF. The CDR3 region has the DNA TGCGCCAGCAGCCTCACCGGGACAGGGTACACCGGGGAGCTGTTTTTT.

The chain joins TRBV5-6 to TRBJ2-7, with D perhaps matching TRBD1 or TRBD2 (5 bases each). The germline gives CDR1 SGHDT, CDR2 YYEEEE. Trimming took off 4 bases at V and 3 bases at J, with 20 bases between the two ends. The CDR3 has 16 residues. CDR3 region: CASSPLGPDGLYEQYF. The CDR3, as DNA: TGTGCCAGCAGCCCCCTGGGACCGGACGGGCTCTACGAGCAGTACTTC.

The chain is built from TRBV2 and TRBJ2-3; D gene ambiguous. Germline V gives CDR1 SNHLY, CDR2 FYNNEI. Trimming took off 0 bases at V and 6 bases at J, with 10 bases between the two ends. The CDR3 sequence is 14 residues long. The CDR3 coding sequence is TGTGCCAGCAGTGAAGCGCTCCTTGGGGATACGCAGTATTTT. Its protein is CASSEALLGDTQYF.